Listed below are T cell receptor beta chains from one sample, sequenced in a study of control samples from healthy donors and cancer patients. The repertoire was sequenced with immunoSEQ multiplex PCR; TCRdb's copy has only in-frame clones and lacks some. The repertoire includes some 150,000 clones, more than 85% of them detected once, and around 2.2% sits in the top ten. Sample: blood. The receptors come from a man in his fifties in good health. Both conserved end residues are part of each CDR3. D genes are given only for firm matches. The size field is filled for only some rows; it gives once, few, many or a size class.

J	size	D	V	DNA	CDR3
TRBJ2-2	-	TRBD1	TRBV18	TGTGCCAGCTCACTAAACAGGGGTTACACCGGGGAGCTGTTTTTT	CASSLNRGYTGELFF
TRBJ2-2	-	-	TRBV7-8	TGTGCCAGCAGAGGAAGGTTTAACGGGGACACCGGGGAGCTGTTTTTT	CASRGRFNGDTGELFF
TRBJ1-1	-	-	TRBV6-4	TGTGCCAGCAGTGACTCCCCGAATTCATATGAAGCTTTCTTT	CASSDSPNSYEAFF
TRBJ2-7	-	-	TRBV5-5	TGTGCCAGCAGCTCGACGCACTACGAGCAGTACTTC	CASSSTHYEQYF
TRBJ2-5	once	-	TRBV2	TGTGCCAGCAGTGAGAGGGGACAAGAGACCCAGTACTTC	CASSERGQETQYF
TRBJ2-7	-	-	TRBV19	TGTGCCAGTAGTCCGGGCTCTCCCTACGAGCAGTACTTC	CASSPGSPYEQYF
TRBJ2-3	-	TRBD1	TRBV5-1	TGCGCCAGCAGCCCCCGGGACAGAGGCACAGATACGCAGTATTTT	CASSPRDRGTDTQYF
TRBJ2-7	-	-	TRBV7-6	TGTGCCAGCAGCTTAGCGTGGGGGAGTGGTAACGAGCAGTACTTC	CASSLAWGSGNEQYF
TRBJ2-3	-	-	TRBV11-2	TGTGCCAGCAGCCCCAGGACAGCAGCTCTCGAGACAGATACGCAGTATTTT	CASSPRTAALETDTQYF
TRBJ2-3	-	-	TRBV5-1	TGCGCCAGCAGCTTGTCTAGACCCACAGATACGCAGTATTTT	CASSLSRPTDTQYF
TRBJ2-5	-	-	TRBV9	TGTGCCAGCAGCGTTCGGATGAAAGAGACCCAGTACTTC	CASSVRMKETQYF
TRBJ2-1	-	TRBD2	TRBV5-8	TGTGCCAGCAGATGGGACAGGGGGAGACTAGCGGGAGGCAATGAGCAGTTCTTC	CASRWDRGRLAGGNEQFF
TRBJ2-7	-	-	TRBV28	TGTGCCAGCAGTTTAATGGGTCCTACCTACGAGCAGTACTTC	CASSLMGPTYEQYF
TRBJ2-5	-	-	TRBV28	TGTGCCAGCATCCCGACTCGGGGATCCCCAAAAGAGACCCAGTACTTC	CASIPTRGSPKETQYF
TRBJ2-1	-	TRBD2	TRBV5-4	TGTGCCAGCAGCCTGCATGGTAGCGGGAGCTACAATGAGCAGTTCTTC	CASSLHGSGSYNEQFF
TRBJ2-7	-	TRBD2	TRBV6-5	TGTGCCAGCAGTCGGAGCGGGAGGGGCCTCTACGAGCAGTACTTC	CASSRSGRGLYEQYF
TRBJ1-2	-	TRBD1	TRBV28	TGTGCCAGCAGTCCGGACAGGGGTATCGGTGGCTACACCTTC	CASSPDRGIGGYTF
TRBJ1-5	few	TRBD1	TRBV7-9	TGTGCCAGCAGCACCTCCGGGACAGGGGTCCAGCCCCAGCATTTT	CASSTSGTGVQPQHF
TRBJ2-7	-	-	TRBV20-1	TGCAGTGCTCTGAGCTCCTACGAGCAGTACTTC	CSALSSYEQYF
TRBJ2-1	-	-	TRBV29-1	TGCAGTGGCGGGACACCTGAGCAGTTCTTC	CSGGTPEQFF
TRBJ2-6	-	-	TRBV5-1	TGCGCCAGCAGTTCGTCACACTCAGGGGAGCCGGCTGGGGCCAACGTCCTGACTTTC	CASSSSHSGEPAGANVLTF
TRBJ2-1	-	TRBD1	TRBV6-5	TGTGCCAGCAGAGACCGGGACAGGGTTTGGAATGAGCAGTTCTTC	CASRDRDRVWNEQFF
TRBJ1-1	-	-	TRBV27	TGTGCCAGCAGTTTACGGGGGATGAACACTGAAGCTTTCTTT	CASSLRGMNTEAFF
TRBJ1-1	-	-	TRBV2	TGTGCCAGCAGTGAACGCTGGAGCGGGGAAGCTTTCTTT	CASSERWSGEAFF
TRBJ2-3	-	-	TRBV5-1	TGCGCCAGCAGCTTCAGGGTGGAGGGCACAGATACGCAGTATTTT	CASSFRVEGTDTQYF
TRBJ1-3	-	-	TRBV15	TGTGCCACCAGCAGAGGTTATCTGCCTGGAAACACCATATATTTT	CATSRGYLPGNTIYF
TRBJ2-3	-	-	TRBV5-1	TGCGCCAGCAGCTGGACTCGGGGTGGGGATACGCAGTATTTT	CASSWTRGGDTQYF
TRBJ2-3	-	TRBD1	TRBV11-2	TGTGCCAGCAGAAGACAGGGCAGCACAGATACGCAGTATTTT	CASRRQGSTDTQYF
TRBJ1-5	-	TRBD1	TRBV11-3	TGTGCCAGCAGCTTAACGGGCAGGGGGTCCAATCAGCCCCAGCATTTT	CASSLTGRGSNQPQHF
TRBJ1-1	-	TRBD1	TRBV30	TGTGCCTGGAGAATAGGGGGCGGCACAGGGACTGAAGCTTTCTTT	CAWRIGGGTGTEAFF
TRBJ2-7	-	TRBD2	TRBV27	TGTGCCAGCAGTTCGTACCTAGCGGGACGGACCAACGAGCAGTACTTC	CASSSYLAGRTNEQYF
TRBJ1-1	-	-	TRBV5-1	TGCGCCAGCAGCTGGGGCCAGGGAACTGAAGCTTTCTTT	CASSWGQGTEAFF
TRBJ1-2	-	-	TRBV4-2	TGTGCCAGCAGCCAAGATAAGGCAGGGATCTATGGCTACACCTTC	CASSQDKAGIYGYTF
TRBJ1-5	-	-	TRBV6-5	TGTGCCAGCATGATGCTGGGAGGTAGCAATCAGCCCCAGCATTTT	CASMMLGGSNQPQHF
TRBJ2-3	-	-	TRBV5-1	TGCGCCAGCAGCTTGGCCCAGAACGATCTCACAGATACGCAGTATTTT	CASSLAQNDLTDTQYF
TRBJ1-1	-	-	TRBV3-1/TRBV3-2	TGTGCCAGCAGCCAAGGCAGTGAAGCTTTCTTT	CASSQGSEAFF
TRBJ2-5	-	-	TRBV18	TGTGCCAGCTCACCACCAGGGGGTTCGGAGACCCAGTACTTC	CASSPPGGSETQYF
TRBJ1-2	-	-	TRBV4-2	TGTGCCAGCAGCCCTTCTGGGGGCCTCAACTATGGCTACACCTTC	CASSPSGGLNYGYTF
TRBJ2-7	-	TRBD2	TRBV5-4	TGTGCCAGCAGCATGAGCGGGAGGGTTGGTTACGAGCAGTACTTC	CASSMSGRVGYEQYF
TRBJ1-1	-	TRBD1	TRBV19	TGTGCCAGTAGTACAAGACAGGGGGTAAACACTGAAGCTTTCTTT	CASSTRQGVNTEAFF
TRBJ2-3	-	-	TRBV30	TGTGCCTGGAGTCAAGGCCACCAGGGCACAGATACGCAGTATTTT	CAWSQGHQGTDTQYF
TRBJ2-7	-	TRBD2	TRBV3-1/TRBV3-2	TGTGCCAGCAGCCCTCTTGTAGCGGGAGGGCCGGGGGAGCAGTACTTC	CASSPLVAGGPGEQYF
TRBJ2-1	-	TRBD2	TRBV28	TGTGCCAGCAGTTTCTCCTGGACTAAGCGGGAGTTTAGCAATGAGCAGTTCTTC	CASSFSWTKREFSNEQFF
TRBJ2-7	once	TRBD2	TRBV15	TGTGCCACCAGGAGACTAGCGGGGGACGAGCAGTACTTC	CATRRLAGDEQYF
TRBJ1-6	-	-	TRBV11-3	TGTGCCAGCAGTCGGCCCAGGGAGGGTTCACCCCTCCACTTT	CASSRPREGSPLHF
TRBJ2-3	-	-	TRBV2	TGTGCCAGCAGCGCCCTGGAAGAGGGCACAGATACGCAGTATTTT	CASSALEEGTDTQYF